Listed below are T cell receptor beta chains from one sample, sequenced in a study of control samples from healthy donors and cancer patients. Sequenced by immunoSEQ multiplex PCR; TCRdb stores in-frame clones only, minus some. Among 100,000 or so clones listed, approximately 89% were seen once. The source material was blood. These receptors came from a woman in her thirties in good health. CDR3s include the opening cysteine and the closing phenylalanine or tryptophan. Fields, in order: D gene, clone size, V gene, J gene, CDR3 protein, CDR3 DNA. A D gene is named only where the DNA matches it firmly. Size tells how often a clone was seen (once, few, many) or the class of an expanded clone, and some rows leave it out.

>.|.|TRBV3-1/TRBV3-2|TRBJ1-2
CASTGVHGYTF
TGTGCCAGCACCGGGGTGCATGGCTACACCTTC
>TRBD1|.|TRBV6-2/TRBV6-3|TRBJ1-5
CASSLTGGGLSNQPQHF
TGTGCCAGCAGCCTCACAGGGGGGGGCTTGAGCAATCAGCCCCAGCATTTT
>.|once|TRBV4-1|TRBJ1-1
CASSRAGEAFF
TGCGCCAGCAGCCGGGCGGGAGAAGCTTTCTTT
>TRBD1|.|TRBV5-1|TRBJ1-2
CASSPGQGRTNYGYTF
TGCGCCAGCAGCCCCGGACAGGGCCGAACTAACTATGGCTACACCTTC
>.|.|TRBV6-5|TRBJ1-5
CASSRGNSNQPQHF
TGTGCCAGCAGTCGGGGGAATAGCAATCAGCCCCAGCATTTT
>.|.|TRBV19|TRBJ1-5
CASSMLEGRLGSNQPQHF
TGTGCCAGTAGTATGCTGGAAGGCAGGCTGGGTAGCAATCAGCCCCAGCATTTT
>.|.|TRBV9|TRBJ2-3
CASSAGGTFTDTQYF
TGTGCCAGCAGCGCGGGGGGCACATTCACAGATACGCAGTATTTT
>.|.|TRBV4-1|TRBJ1-4
CASSQEGGGGRNEKLFF
TGCGCCAGCAGCCAAGAGGGAGGGGGAGGGCGTAATGAAAAACTGTTTTTT
>.|few|TRBV7-9|TRBJ1-1
CASSLLWTANTEAFF
TGTGCCAGCAGCCTACTGTGGACAGCGAACACTGAAGCTTTCTTT
>TRBD1|.|TRBV18|TRBJ1-5
CASSPQGANQPQHF
TGTGCCAGCTCACCACAGGGGGCCAATCAGCCCCAGCATTTT
>.|.|TRBV6-9|TRBJ1-1
CASSYPLDRLSEAFF
TGTGCCAGCAGTTACCCCTTGGACAGACTAAGTGAAGCTTTCTTT
>.|.|TRBV9|TRBJ2-3
CASSVVQARLTDTQYF
TGTGCCAGCAGCGTAGTTCAGGCGCGTTTGACAGATACGCAGTATTTT
>TRBD2|.|TRBV3-1/TRBV3-2|TRBJ2-7
CASSHSSGSLRKQYF
TGTGCCAGCAGCCATAGTAGCGGGAGCCTACGCAAGCAGTACTTC
>.|.|TRBV6-5|TRBJ1-1
CASLDMGVGTEAFF
TGTGCCAGCCTGGATATGGGGGTCGGCACTGAAGCTTTCTTT
>TRBD1|.|TRBV4-2|TRBJ1-5
CASSQEDRGPQPQHF
TGTGCCAGCAGCCAGGAAGACAGGGGGCCTCAGCCCCAGCATTTT
>.|.|TRBV2|TRBJ1-5
CASSEEGVGNQPQHF
TGTGCCAGCAGTGAAGAGGGAGTCGGCAATCAGCCCCAGCATTTT
>.|once|TRBV18|TRBJ2-5
CASSPPGVSGKETQYF
TGTGCCAGCTCACCCCCGGGGGTCTCAGGGAAAGAGACCCAGTACTTC
>.|.|TRBV11-1|TRBJ1-1
CASSPRGPGGAFF
TGTGCCAGCAGCCCTCGGGGACCGGGGGGAGCTTTCTTT
>.|few|TRBV11-2|TRBJ1-6
CASSLGGVSPLHF
TGTGCCAGCAGCCTAGGGGGGGTTTCACCCCTCCACTTT
>.|.|TRBV3-1/TRBV3-2|TRBJ2-6
CASSQVFSGSGANVLTF
TGTGCCAGCAGCCAAGTCTTTAGCGGCTCTGGGGCCAACGTCCTGACTTTC
>TRBD2|.|TRBV7-2|TRBJ2-4
CASSLGGRARGGNIQYF
TGTGCCAGCAGCTTAGGGGGCCGGGCCCGGGGGGGAAACATTCAGTACTTC
>.|.|TRBV9|TRBJ2-7
CASSEGAGRVQQYF
TGTGCCAGCAGTGAAGGTGCCGGAAGGGTACAGCAGTACTTC
>.|.|TRBV30|TRBJ1-1
CAWSPQGMMGEAFF
TGTGCCTGGAGTCCTCAGGGTATGATGGGTGAAGCTTTCTTT
>.|.|TRBV4-1|TRBJ2-3
CASSQVGVQGTDTQYF
TGCGCCAGCAGCCAAGTCGGGGTACAGGGCACAGATACGCAGTATTTT
>.|once|TRBV7-9|TRBJ2-7
CASSRAGALSSYEQYF
TGTGCCAGCAGTCGTGCCGGTGCATTGAGCTCCTACGAGCAGTACTTC
>.|.|TRBV18|TRBJ1-3
CASSTIGRSSGNTIYF
TGTGCCAGCTCTACCATTGGGAGGAGCTCTGGAAACACCATATATTTT
>TRBD1|.|TRBV19|TRBJ1-6
CASSGTGWNSPLHF
TGTGCCAGTAGTGGGACAGGGTGGAATTCACCCCTCCACTTT
>.|.|TRBV5-1|TRBJ1-1
CASSFGQINTEAFF
TGCGCCAGCAGCTTCGGACAGATCAACACTGAAGCTTTCTTT
>.|few|TRBV21-1|TRBJ1-4
CASSKGAGHGEKLFF
TGTGCCAGCAGCAAAGGAGCAGGCCACGGTGAAAAACTGTTTTTT
>.|.|TRBV3-1/TRBV3-2|TRBJ1-4
CASSQSLWGPNEKLFF
TGTGCCAGCAGCCAGAGCCTTTGGGGCCCTAATGAAAAACTGTTTTTT
>.|once|TRBV7-9|TRBJ1-1
CASSLLGGQVAFF
TGTGCCAGCAGCCTCCTTGGGGGGCAGGTAGCTTTCTTT
>.|.|TRBV27|TRBJ2-1
CATTFYRGRGPPYNEQFF
TGTGCCACTACCTTCTACCGTGGGCGGGGTCCTCCTTACAATGAGCAGTTCTTC
>TRBD2|.|TRBV5-4|TRBJ2-5
CASSLVGSGGIQETQYF
TGTGCCAGCAGCTTGGTGGGTAGCGGGGGGATCCAAGAGACCCAGTACTTC
>.|.|TRBV3-1/TRBV3-2|TRBJ1-5
CASSQSGGLGQPQHF
TGTGCCAGCAGCCAATCGGGGGGCTTGGGGCAGCCCCAGCATTTT
>TRBD2|.|TRBV7-8|TRBJ2-2
CASSFSLAGLTGELFF
TGTGCCAGCAGCTTCTCACTAGCGGGCCTCACCGGGGAGCTGTTTTTT
>.|.|TRBV11-2|TRBJ1-5
CASSPGLSQPQHF
TGTGCCAGCAGCCCGGGGCTAAGTCAGCCCCAGCATTTT
>TRBD1|.|TRBV5-6|TRBJ1-1
CASRRQGLTEAFF
TGTGCCAGCAGAAGACAGGGGCTCACTGAAGCTTTCTTT
>.|.|TRBV25-1|TRBJ2-5
CASSEEGPAETQYF
TGTGCCAGCAGTGAGGAAGGTCCCGCGGAGACCCAGTACTTC
>.|.|TRBV6-1|TRBJ1-1
CASSEARGSTEAFF
TGTGCCAGCAGTGAAGCGAGGGGTTCCACTGAAGCTTTCTTT